This T cell receptor beta chain was recovered during a study of blood T cell repertoires in COVID-19. CDR3 length equals 15 residues. From germline, CDR1 is MNHEY and CDR2 SMNVEV (reference sequence). The V gene end was trimmed by 4 bases and the J gene end by 5 bases; junction bases not matched to a gene: 7. Assay: immunoSEQ multiplex PCR; the TCRdb copy retains only in-frame clones and omits some. The data contain some 240,000 clones, approximately 89% of them seen just once; the ten biggest clones take up 9.5% to 13%. Patients at the Seattle site were enrolled during active infection and followed longitudinally.

The V call is TRBV27, the J call TRBJ2-1; the match to TRBD2 covers 8 bases. This receptor was taken from a woman in her 70s with COVID-19, enrolled during active disease. Sequencing was performed on peripheral blood. In nucleotides, the CDR3 is TGTGCCAGCAGTTCCCGGGTAGCGGGGAACAATGAGCAGTTCTTC. Translated, it gives CASSSRVAGNNEQFF.